What follows are 18 T cell receptor beta chains derived from one specimen sequenced in a study of blood T cells in healthy people across ages. Together with a sample-barcoded 5' primer, a J-beta primer mix was included in a second PCR lasting 7 to 11 cycles. One entry per CDR3 protein results from TCRdb running MiXCR on the 5' RACE reads. The sample includes hundreds of thousands of distinct CDR3 sequences, roughly 24% of them seen just once. These sequences were also reported in another study, on T cells of mothers and their children.

Source material: blood. The receptors shown here come from a boy between 10 and 17 years old in good health.

This clonotype showed up many times. The V gene is TRBV4-1, the J gene TRBJ2-7; D is uncertain. Germline V gives CDR1 MGHRA, CDR2 YSYEKL. CDR3 size: 13 residues. The V end lost 1 base, the J end lost 6 bases, and 10 bases lay between the germline ends. CDR3 DNA sequence: TGCGCCAGCAGCCAAGGTGTCAGCACCGAGCAGTACTTC. Protein product: CASSQGVSTEQYF.

The chain joins TRBV27 to TRBJ1-1; D may be TRBD1 (5 bases). With 5 bases removed from V and 0 bases from J, the gap between germline ends came to 10 bases. The V gene's germline CDR1 is MNHEY and CDR2 SMNVEV (reference sequence). This CDR3 spans 14 amino acids. CDR3 in DNA: TGTGCCAGCAGTCGTCGACAGATGAACACTGAAGCTTTCTTT. This encodes CASSRRQMNTEAFF.

V is TRBV3-1 and J is TRBJ2-5, with a possible D match to TRBD2 (6 bases). Germline-derived CDR1 and CDR2 are LGHDT and YNNKEL (reference sequence). The CDR3 runs 15 residues. Trimming removed 0 bases at V and 2 bases at J, with 10 bases between. The CDR3 DNA follows: TGTGCCAGCAGCCAAGATCCGGACTATCAAGAGACCCAGTACTTC. Encoded protein: CASSQDPDYQETQYF.

This clonotype was observed a few times. This chain joins TRBV4-2 and TRBJ2-1; D call uncertain. CDR3 length equals 13 residues. Germline V CDR1 and CDR2: LGHNA, YNFKEQ. V was trimmed by 4 bases and J by 10 bases, leaving 14 bases between them. This CDR3 reads CASSPSPGVEQFF. Here the CDR3 DNA reads TGTGCCAGCAGCCCCTCCCCCGGCGTGGAGCAGTTCTTC.

There are a few counts of this clonotype. This chain uses TRBV20-1 with TRBJ1-3, with D possibly matching TRBD1 (6 bases). Germline CDR1 is DFQATT and CDR2 is SNEGSKA (reference sequence). CDR3 size: 15 residues. V was clipped by 0 bases and J by 9 bases, with 18 bases between them. The CDR3 DNA reads as TGCAGTGCTAGAGACCGGGGGGCTGAGAAAGGCACCATATATTTT. It encodes CSARDRGAEKGTIYF.

This clonotype came up a few times. V and J are TRBV6-5 and TRBJ2-4; no firm D call. Trimming pared 8 bases from V and 8 bases from J, leaving 13 bases between. The CDR3 consists of 12 residues. Germline V gene sequence: CDR1 MNHEY, CDR2 SVGAGI. The CDR3 DNA is TGTGCCAGCGGTGGGCCTAGGGACATTCAGTACTTC. Protein: CASGGPRDIQYF.

The chain has TRBV7-9 and TRBJ1-3, with D tentatively TRBD1 (5 bases). Trimming took off 5 bases at V and 1 base at J, with 18 bases between the two ends. The germline gives CDR1 SEHNR, CDR2 FQNEAQ (reference sequence). The CDR3 runs to 17 residues. CDR3 bases: TGTGCCAGCAGCCAACGACCGGGGGAACATTCTGGAAACACCATATATTTT. Protein sequence: CASSQRPGEHSGNTIYF.

The rearrangement uses TRBV12-5 and TRBJ2-7; no clear D. Germline V gene sequence: CDR1 LGHNT, CDR2 FRNRAP. Deletions cut 5 bases from V and 9 bases from J, with 20 bases between. The CDR3 consists of 14 residues. The DNA for the CDR3 is TGTGCTAGTGGTCCTCCTAATGGCGCCTATTTGCAGTACTTC. Its translation is CASGPPNGAYLQYF.

This clonotype was detected only a few times. J is TRBJ2-7 and V is TRBV7-6; D unclear. The CDR3 is 14 residues long. Germline V lookup: CDR1 SGHVS, CDR2 FNYEAQ. V dropped 0 bases and J dropped 2 bases, with 8 bases sitting between them. CDR3 region: CASSLAPATYEQYF. The CDR3 DNA follows: TGTGCCAGCAGCTTAGCACCCGCCACCTACGAGCAGTACTTC.

In its sample, this clonotype was seen many times. V and J are TRBV24-1 and TRBJ1-5; no reliable D call. V shed 3 bases and J shed 0 bases, with 5 bases lying between them. The CDR3 consists of 14 residues. Germline CDR1 KGHDR, CDR2 SFDVKD. This CDR3 is CATSDGYSNQPQHF. The CDR3 coding sequence is TGTGCCACCAGTGATGGATATAGCAATCAGCCCCAGCATTTT.

This clonotype was found a few times. The V gene is TRBV6-1, the J gene TRBJ2-7, with 8 bases identical to TRBD1. Losses at the gene ends were 3 bases for V and 6 bases for J; bases not matched to a gene: 7. CDR1 is MNHNS, CDR2 SASEGT, per germline. CDR3 length: 14 amino acids. The CDR3, as DNA: TGTGCCAGCAGTGATACAGGGGGTTTTGTCGAGCAGTACTTC. It encodes CASSDTGGFVEQYF.

This rearrangement joins TRBV20-1 to TRBJ2-7; no clear D gene. V shed 7 bases and J shed 0 bases, with 16 bases lying between them. Germline V lookup: CDR1 DFQATT, CDR2 SNEGSKA (reference sequence). The CDR3 has 14 amino acids. CDR3 bases: TGCAGTGTTCCGGACGGGTGGTTCTCCTACGAGCAGTACTTC. Protein sequence: CSVPDGWFSYEQYF.

V usage is TRBV10-2 and J usage is TRBJ2-5; TRBD2 aligns across 9 bases. The J call is doubtful: the DNA matches TRBJ2-7 better. This CDR3 is 18 amino acids long. Per the germline V gene, CDR1 is WSHSY and CDR2 is SAAADI. DNA of the CDR3: TGCGCCAGCAGTGAGTCGAAGGCGCGGGGGGGAATCATCTACGAGCAGTACTTC. It is translated as CASSESKARGGIIYEQYF.

This clonotype was recorded a few times. The V gene is TRBV9, the J gene TRBJ2-4, with TRBD1 matching over 7 bases. Trimming took 4 bases from V and 2 from J; bases not matched to a gene: 12. CDR3 size: 17 residues. The germline CDR1 and CDR2 sequences are SGDLS and YYNGEE. The DNA of the CDR3 is TGTGCCAGCAGCAGGGGAACAGGGGCCTTTACCAAAAACATTCAGTACTTC. The encoded protein is CASSRGTGAFTKNIQYF.

This rearrangement joins TRBV11-1 to TRBJ2-2; tentative D call: TRBD2 (5 bases). CDR3 length equals 16 residues. Germline lookup yields CDR1 SGHAT and CDR2 FQDESV (reference sequence). V was trimmed by 3 bases and J by 4 bases, leaving 15 bases between them. Here the CDR3 reads CASSLRGHIRTGELFF. In DNA, the CDR3 is TGTGCCAGCAGCTTGCGCGGGCATATTCGCACCGGGGAGCTGTTTTTT.

A few counts support this clonotype. One end of the junction varies from germline; a read error may be responsible. The CDR3 DNA follows: TGTGCCAGCAGTCAAGCCCGGGGAAAAGAGACCCAGTACTTC. Translation: CASSQARGKETQYF. The V gene is TRBV4-2, the J gene TRBJ2-5; D may be TRBD2 (5 bases). CDR3 size: 14 residues. CDR1 is LGHNA, CDR2 YNFKEQ, per germline.

The chain employs TRBV10-3 and TRBJ1-1; TRBD1 matches 10 bases. Trimming cost V 10 bases and J 4 bases; bases outside gene matches: 9. From germline, CDR1 is ENHRY and CDR2 SYGVKD. The CDR3 is made up of 14 amino acids. In DNA form, the CDR3 reads TGTGCCACACGACAGGACAGGGGGGTCACTGAAGCTTTCTTT. This translates into CATRQDRGVTEAFF.

V usage is TRBV28 and J usage is TRBJ2-1, with a possible D match to TRBD1 (6 bases). Looked up from germline, CDR1 is MDHEN and CDR2 is SYDVKM. The CDR3 loop spans 15 amino acids. V dropped 8 bases and J dropped 4 bases, with 18 bases sitting between them. CDR3 amino acids: CASFGQWGIYNEQFF. CDR3 DNA sequence: TGTGCCAGCTTCGGACAGTGGGGAATTTACAATGAGCAGTTCTTC.